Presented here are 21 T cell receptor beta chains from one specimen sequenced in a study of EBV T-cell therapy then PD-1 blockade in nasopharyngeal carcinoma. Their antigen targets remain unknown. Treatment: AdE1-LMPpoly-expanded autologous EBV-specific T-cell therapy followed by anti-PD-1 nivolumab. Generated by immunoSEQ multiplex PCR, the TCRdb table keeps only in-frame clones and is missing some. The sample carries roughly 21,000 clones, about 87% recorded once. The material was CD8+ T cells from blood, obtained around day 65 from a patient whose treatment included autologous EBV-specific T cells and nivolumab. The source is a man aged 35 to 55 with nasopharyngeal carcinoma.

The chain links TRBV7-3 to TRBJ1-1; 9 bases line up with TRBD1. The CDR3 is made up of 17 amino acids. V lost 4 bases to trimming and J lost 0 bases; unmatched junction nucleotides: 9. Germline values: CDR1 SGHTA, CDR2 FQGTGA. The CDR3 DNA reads TGTGCCAGCAGCTCCGACCGGGACAGGGAAATGAACACTGAAGCTTTCTTT. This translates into CASSSDRDREMNTEAFF.

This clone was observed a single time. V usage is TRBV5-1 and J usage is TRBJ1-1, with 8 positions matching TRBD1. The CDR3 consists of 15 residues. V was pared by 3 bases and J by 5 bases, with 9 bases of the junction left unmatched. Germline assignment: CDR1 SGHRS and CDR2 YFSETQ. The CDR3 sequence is CASSSRTGTVTEAFF. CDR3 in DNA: TGCGCCAGCAGCTCAAGGACAGGGACAGTAACTGAAGCTTTCTTT.

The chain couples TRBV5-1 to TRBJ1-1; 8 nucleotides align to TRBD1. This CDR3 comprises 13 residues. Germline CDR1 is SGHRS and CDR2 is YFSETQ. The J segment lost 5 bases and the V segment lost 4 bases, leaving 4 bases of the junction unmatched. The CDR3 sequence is CASSLTGETEAFF. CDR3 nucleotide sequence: TGCGCCAGCAGCCTGACAGGGGAGACTGAAGCTTTCTTT.

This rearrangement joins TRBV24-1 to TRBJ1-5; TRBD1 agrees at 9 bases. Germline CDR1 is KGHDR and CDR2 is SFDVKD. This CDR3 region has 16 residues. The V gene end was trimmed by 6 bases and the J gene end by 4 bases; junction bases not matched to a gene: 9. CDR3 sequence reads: CATSPPGQGSNQPQHF. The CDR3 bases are TGTGCCACCAGTCCTCCGGGACAGGGCTCGAATCAGCCCCAGCATTTT.

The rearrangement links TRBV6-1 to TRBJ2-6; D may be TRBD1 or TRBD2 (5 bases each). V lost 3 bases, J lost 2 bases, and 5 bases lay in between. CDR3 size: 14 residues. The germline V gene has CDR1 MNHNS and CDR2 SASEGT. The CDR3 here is CASSEGAGANVLTF. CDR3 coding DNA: TGTGCCAGCAGTGAGGGGGCTGGGGCCAACGTCCTGACTTTC.

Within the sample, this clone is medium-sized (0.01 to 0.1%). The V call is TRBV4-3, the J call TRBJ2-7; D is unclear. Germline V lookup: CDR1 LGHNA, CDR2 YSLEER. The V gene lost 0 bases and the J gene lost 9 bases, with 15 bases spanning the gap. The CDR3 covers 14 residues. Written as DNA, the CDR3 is TGCGCCAGCAGCCAAGATCTCGACGCTAAGCGGCAGTACTTC. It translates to CASSQDLDAKRQYF.

CDR3 residues: CTSSPSRGALRGNEQFF. In DNA, the CDR3 is TGCACCAGCAGCCCCTCTCGCGGGGCCCTTCGTGGGAATGAGCAGTTCTTC. The chain carries TRBV1 and TRBJ2-1; the D call TRBD2 from the table was never checked on the DNA. TRBV1 is marked as a pseudogene. The CDR3 spans 17 residues.

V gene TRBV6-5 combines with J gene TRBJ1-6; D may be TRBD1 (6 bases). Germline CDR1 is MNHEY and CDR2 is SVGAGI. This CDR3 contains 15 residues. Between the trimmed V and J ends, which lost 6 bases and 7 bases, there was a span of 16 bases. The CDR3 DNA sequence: TGTGCCAGCAGCCCACAGGGACTTTCGAATTCACCCCTCCACTTT. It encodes CASSPQGLSNSPLHF.

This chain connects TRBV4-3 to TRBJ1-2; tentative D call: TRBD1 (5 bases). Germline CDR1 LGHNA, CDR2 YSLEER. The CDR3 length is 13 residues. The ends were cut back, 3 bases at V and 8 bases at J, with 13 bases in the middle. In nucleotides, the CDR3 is TGCGCCAGCAGCCAGGCGGGTCCAGGGGGCTACACCTTC. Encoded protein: CASSQAGPGGYTF.

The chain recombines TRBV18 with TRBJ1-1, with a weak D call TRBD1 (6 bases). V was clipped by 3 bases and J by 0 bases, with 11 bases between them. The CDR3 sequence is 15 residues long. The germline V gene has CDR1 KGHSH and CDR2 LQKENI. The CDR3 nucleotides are TGTGCCAGCTCACCTCAGGGGAACATGAACACTGAAGCTTTCTTT. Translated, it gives CASSPQGNMNTEAFF. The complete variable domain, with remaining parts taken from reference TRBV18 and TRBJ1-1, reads NAGVMQNPRHLVRRRGQEARLRCSPMKGHSHVYWYRQLPEEGLKFMVYLQKENIIDESGMPKERFSAEFPKEGPSILRIQQVVRGDSAAYFCASSPQGNMNTEAFFGQGTRLTVV.

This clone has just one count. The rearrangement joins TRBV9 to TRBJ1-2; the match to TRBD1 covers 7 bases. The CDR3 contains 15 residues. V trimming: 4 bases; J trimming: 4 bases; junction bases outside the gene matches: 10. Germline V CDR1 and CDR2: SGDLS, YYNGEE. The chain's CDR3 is CASSTRTGFGYGYTF. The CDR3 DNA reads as TGTGCCAGCAGCACCCGGACAGGCTTTGGCTATGGCTACACCTTC. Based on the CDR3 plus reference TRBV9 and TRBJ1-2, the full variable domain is DSGVTQTPKHLITATGQRVTLRCSPRSGDLSVYWYQQSLDQGLQFLIQYYNGEERAKGNILERFSAQQFPDLHSELNLSSLELGDSALYFCASSTRTGFGYGYTFGSGTRLTVV.

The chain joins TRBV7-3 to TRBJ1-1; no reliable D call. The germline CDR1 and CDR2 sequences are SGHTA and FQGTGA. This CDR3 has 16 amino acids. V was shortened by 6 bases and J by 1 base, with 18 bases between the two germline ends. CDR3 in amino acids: CASRRVERGRNTEAFF. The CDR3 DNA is TGTGCCAGCAGGCGCGTCGAACGGGGAAGGAACACTGAAGCTTTCTTT.

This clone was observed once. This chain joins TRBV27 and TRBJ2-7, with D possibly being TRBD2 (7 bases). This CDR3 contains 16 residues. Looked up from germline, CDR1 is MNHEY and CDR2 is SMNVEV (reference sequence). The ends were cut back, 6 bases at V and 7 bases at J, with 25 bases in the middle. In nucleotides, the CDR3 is TGTGCCAGCAGGGGAGCGGGGAGCCATTCGAGGGGGGAGCAGTACTTC. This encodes CASRGAGSHSRGEQYF.

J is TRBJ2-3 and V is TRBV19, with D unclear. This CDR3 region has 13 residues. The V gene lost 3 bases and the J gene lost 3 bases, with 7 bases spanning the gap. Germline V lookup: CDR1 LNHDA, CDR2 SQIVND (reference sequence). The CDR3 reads CASSIPLTDTQYF. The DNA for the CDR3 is TGTGCCAGTAGTATCCCGCTAACAGATACGCAGTATTTT.

DNA for the CDR3: TGTGCCAGCAGCTTAGGGGCAGGGGTGCTGGAGGAAAAACTGTTTTTT. Translated: CASSLGAGVLEEKLFF. V is TRBV7-9 and J is TRBJ1-4, with a tentative D call TRBD1 (6 bases). In germline, CDR1 is SEHNR, CDR2 FQNEAQ (reference sequence). V was pared by 1 base and J by 8 bases, with 17 bases between. This CDR3 has 16 amino acids.

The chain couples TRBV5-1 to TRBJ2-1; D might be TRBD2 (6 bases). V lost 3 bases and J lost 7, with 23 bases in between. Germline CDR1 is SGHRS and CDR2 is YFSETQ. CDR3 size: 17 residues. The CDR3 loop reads CASSSGFVGEVENEQFF. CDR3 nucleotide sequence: TGCGCCAGCAGCTCCGGATTTGTCGGGGAGGTAGAGAATGAGCAGTTCTTC.

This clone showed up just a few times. The CDR3 region is CASSHASEETQYF. The CDR3 DNA sequence: TGCGCCAGCAGCCATGCTAGCGAAGAGACCCAGTACTTC. The chain employs TRBV4-1 and TRBJ2-5; D is possibly TRBD2 (6 bases). Germline V gene sequence: CDR1 MGHRA, CDR2 YSYEKL. The CDR3 runs 13 residues. The V end lost 3 bases, the J end lost 3 bases, and 8 bases lay between the germline ends.

This chain's CDR3 is CASSSSGKRDEQFF. The DNA of the CDR3 is TGTGCCAGCAGCTCGTCAGGGAAGAGGGATGAGCAGTTCTTC. The genes are TRBV7-6 and TRBJ2-1, with D perhaps matching TRBD1 or TRBD2 (5 bases each). CDR1 is SGHVS, CDR2 FNYEAQ, per germline. The CDR3 extends over 14 amino acids. Trimming stripped 4 bases from V and 8 bases from J, with 15 bases between.

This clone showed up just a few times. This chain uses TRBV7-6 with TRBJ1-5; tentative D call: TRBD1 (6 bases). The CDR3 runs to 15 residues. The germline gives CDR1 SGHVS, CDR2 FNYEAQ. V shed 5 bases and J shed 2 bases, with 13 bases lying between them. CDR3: CASSGGGWGNQPQHF. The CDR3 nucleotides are TGTGCCAGCAGCGGGGGGGGCTGGGGCAATCAGCCCCAGCATTTT.

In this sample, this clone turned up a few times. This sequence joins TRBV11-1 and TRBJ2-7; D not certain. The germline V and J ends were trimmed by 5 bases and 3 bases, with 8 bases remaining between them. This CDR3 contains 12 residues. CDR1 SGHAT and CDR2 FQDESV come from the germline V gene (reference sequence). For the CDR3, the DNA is TGTGCCAGCAGCCTCACCAGCTACGAGCAGTACTTC. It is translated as CASSLTSYEQYF. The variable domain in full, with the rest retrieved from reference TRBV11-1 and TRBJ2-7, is EAEVAQSPRYKITEKSQAVAFWCDPISGHATLYWYRQILGQGPELLVQFQDESVVDDSQLPKDRFSAERLKGVDSTLKIQPAELGDSAMYLCASSLTSYEQYFGPGTRLTVT.

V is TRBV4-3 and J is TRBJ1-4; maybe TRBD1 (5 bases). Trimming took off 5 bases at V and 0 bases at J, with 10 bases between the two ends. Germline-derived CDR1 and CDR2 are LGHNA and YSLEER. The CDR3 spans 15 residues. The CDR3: CASSTLGATNEKLFF. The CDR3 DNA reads TGCGCCAGCAGCACCCTGGGGGCAACTAATGAAAAACTGTTTTTT.